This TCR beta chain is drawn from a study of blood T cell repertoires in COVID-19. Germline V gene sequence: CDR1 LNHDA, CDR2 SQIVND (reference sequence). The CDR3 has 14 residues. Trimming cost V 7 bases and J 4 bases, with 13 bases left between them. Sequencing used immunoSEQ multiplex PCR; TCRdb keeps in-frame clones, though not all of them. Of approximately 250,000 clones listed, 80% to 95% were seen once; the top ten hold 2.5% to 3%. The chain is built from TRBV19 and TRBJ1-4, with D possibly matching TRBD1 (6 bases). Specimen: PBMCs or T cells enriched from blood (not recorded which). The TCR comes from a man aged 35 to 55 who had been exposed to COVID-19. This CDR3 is CASTFDRSNEKLFF. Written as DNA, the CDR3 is TGTGCCAGTACCTTCGACAGGAGTAATGAAAAACTGTTTTTT.